These 3 T cell receptor beta chains were all obtained from the same sample, sequenced in a study of control samples from healthy donors and cancer patients. Sequencing used immunoSEQ multiplex PCR; TCRdb keeps in-frame clones, though not all of them. Of about 85,000 clones in the sample, roughly nine tenths were seen once. Specimen: blood. Receptor source: a woman aged 55-69 years in good health.

This clone is a singleton in its sample. This sequence joins TRBV29-1 and TRBJ1-2, with a tentative D call TRBD1 (6 bases). The V end lost 4 bases, the J end lost 8 bases, and 11 bases lay between the germline ends. In germline, CDR1 is SQVTM, CDR2 ANQGSEA. CDR3 length: 11 amino acids. The CDR3: CSVGGAGGYTF. In DNA form, the CDR3 reads TGCAGCGTTGGGGGGGCGGGGGGCTACACCTTC.

The J gene is TRBJ1-1, the V gene TRBV9, with 10 bases aligning to TRBD1. CDR3 length: 15 amino acids. The junction had 7 bases not matched to a gene; V was cut back by 3 bases and J by 5 bases. CDR1 is SGDLS, CDR2 YYNGEE, per germline. The CDR3: CASSEQPGQGTEAFF. CDR3 coding DNA: TGTGCCAGCAGCGAGCAGCCGGGACAGGGGACTGAAGCTTTCTTT.

The gene calls are TRBV14 and TRBJ2-7, with D possibly TRBD1 on 5 matching bases. This CDR3 is built from 14 residues. Germline V CDR1 and CDR2: SGHDN, FVKESK. The germline V and J ends were trimmed by 5 bases and 0 bases, with 11 bases remaining between them. CDR3: CASSKPQVSYEQYF. The CDR3 DNA sequence: TGTGCCAGCAGCAAACCACAGGTCTCCTACGAGCAGTACTTC. The full variable domain, its missing parts supplied by reference TRBV14 and TRBJ2-7, is EAGVTQFPSHSVIEKGQTVTLRCDPISGHDNLYWYRRVMGKEIKFLLHFVKESKQDESGMPNNRFLAERTGGTYSTLKVQPAELEDSGVYFCASSKPQVSYEQYFGPGTRLTVT.